A selection of T cell receptor beta chains follows, all from one sample in a study of PD-1 blockade in classical Hodgkin lymphoma. Produced via immunoSEQ multiplex PCR; TCRdb's table is partial and in-frame only. In the table there are over 50,000 clones, around nine tenths of which are singletons. Source: peripheral blood mononuclear cells (PBMCs), taken before the fourth cycle of nivolumab. These TCRs come from a human donor with classical Hodgkin lymphoma. CDR3s include the opening cysteine and the closing phenylalanine or tryptophan. The D gene is left open where the match is weak. For some rows the clone size is stated as once, few or many, or as a class when expanded; others skip it.

v_call	d_call	clone_size	j_call	cdr3_nt	cdr3_aa
TRBV7-2	NA	NA	TRBJ2-3	TGTGCCAGCAGCTTAGCCCCACATAGCACAGATACGCAGTATTTT	CASSLAPHSTDTQYF
TRBV13	NA	NA	TRBJ1-4	TGTGCCAGCAGCTTACGGCAGCCTAATGAAAAACTGTTTTTT	CASSLRQPNEKLFF
TRBV29-1	NA	NA	TRBJ1-3	TGCAGCGTTCTAGTGGGGGCCCTAGGAAACACCATATATTTT	CSVLVGALGNTIYF
TRBV5-4	TRBD2	few	TRBJ2-7	TGTGCCAGCAGCTTACCCGGGACTAGCGGGATCTACGAGCAGTACTTC	CASSLPGTSGIYEQYF
TRBV6-1	NA	NA	TRBJ2-1	TGTGCCAGCAGTGAAGCGCTTGGGGGCAACAATGAGCAGTTCTTC	CASSEALGGNNEQFF
TRBV10-3	NA	NA	TRBJ2-7	TGTGCCATCAAAATCGCACAGGGCTACGAGCAGTACTTC	CAIKIAQGYEQYF
TRBV7-3	NA	NA	TRBJ2-1	TGTGCCAGCAGCCAACTTAACTACAATGAGCAGTTCTTC	CASSQLNYNEQFF
TRBV4-3	NA	NA	TRBJ2-7	TGCGCCAGCAGCCAAGATTCACAGATCCCGGGTAGAGAGCAGTACTTC	CASSQDSQIPGREQYF
TRBV4-1	NA	NA	TRBJ2-5	TGCGCCAGCAGCCAAGATGTAGGGACCTGGGAGACCCAGTACTTC	CASSQDVGTWETQYF
TRBV7-8	TRBD2	NA	TRBJ2-7	TGTGCCAGCAGCTTATCTAGCGGGGGGACGTACGAGCAGTACTTC	CASSLSSGGTYEQYF
TRBV28	NA	NA	TRBJ2-3	TGTGCCAGCAGTACGACCCTGGAGCCCACAGATACGCAGTATTTT	CASSTTLEPTDTQYF
TRBV5-1	TRBD1	once	TRBJ1-1	TGCGCCAGCAGCTTGGGTGCGCCGGGACAGGGGCTTGGGACTGAAGCTTTCTTT	CASSLGAPGQGLGTEAFF
TRBV15	TRBD1	NA	TRBJ2-3	TGTGCCACCAGTCGGGACAGGGGGAGCACAGATACGCAGTATTTT	CATSRDRGSTDTQYF
TRBV19	NA	NA	TRBJ1-5	TGTGCCAGTAGTAATACCGCTTTTCAGCCCCAGCATTTT	CASSNTAFQPQHF
TRBV27	TRBD1	NA	TRBJ2-2	TGTGCCAGCAGTTGGCGACAGGGGGCTGGGACCGGGGAGCTGTTTTTT	CASSWRQGAGTGELFF
TRBV5-1	TRBD1	NA	TRBJ1-2	TGCGCCAGCAGCCTAAGGACAGGGGACGATGGCTACACCTTC	CASSLRTGDDGYTF
TRBV9	TRBD2	NA	TRBJ2-5	TGTGCCAGCAGCGTAGAGACTAGCGGACAAGAGACCCAGTACTTC	CASSVETSGQETQYF
TRBV13	NA	NA	TRBJ2-3	TGTGCCAGCAGCACGGACCCAGATACGCAGTATTTT	CASSTDPDTQYF
TRBV10-3	NA	NA	TRBJ1-4	TGTGCCATCAGCCTCGAGGCTAATGAAAAACTGTTTTTT	CAISLEANEKLFF
TRBV10-3	NA	NA	TRBJ2-6	TGTGCCATCAGTGAGTCGGCGGGCAGGAACTCTGGGGCCAACGTCCTGACTTTC	CAISESAGRNSGANVLTF
TRBV28	NA	NA	TRBJ2-4	TGTGCCAGCAGCCTAGGGGGTGCGACTGTAAGGAACATTCAGTACTTC	CASSLGGATVRNIQYF
TRBV7-9	TRBD2	NA	TRBJ2-7	TGTGCCAGCAACCTAGCGGGAGGGCCCATTTGGCAGTACTTC	CASNLAGGPIWQYF
TRBV9	NA	NA	TRBJ2-7	TGTGCCAGCAGCCCCTCCGGGGAGGCCCTCTACGAGCAGTACTTC	CASSPSGEALYEQYF
TRBV7-9	TRBD1	NA	TRBJ1-2	TGTGCCAGCAGCTTCGGGACAGCAGCTAACTATGGCTACACCTTC	CASSFGTAANYGYTF
TRBV29-1	NA	NA	TRBJ1-2	TGCAGCGTTGAACCGGATAGGGACTATGGCTACACCTTC	CSVEPDRDYGYTF
TRBV2	NA	NA	TRBJ1-1	TGTGCCAGCAGGGACAGATCGAACACTGAAGCTTTCTTT	CASRDRSNTEAFF